These 4 T cell receptor beta chains originate from one sample sequenced in a study of T cell responses to AZD1222 COVID-19 vaccine. Generated by immunoSEQ multiplex PCR, the TCRdb table keeps only in-frame clones and is missing some. The sample shows approximately 110,000 clones, roughly 82% of them seen only once. The sample consisted of peripheral blood, taken on day 0 of AZD1222 vaccination. The receptors were sampled from an adult in good health.

The rearrangement joins TRBV19 to TRBJ1-6; 7 positions match TRBD1. This CDR3 is 15 amino acids long. Germline CDR1 and CDR2: LNHDA and SQIVND (reference sequence). With V trimmed by 4 bases and J by 8 bases, 8 bases remained unmatched. The chain's CDR3 is CASSTGSGGHSPLHF. The CDR3 coding sequence is TGTGCCAGTAGTACCGGGTCAGGGGGTCATTCACCCCTCCACTTT.

The chain employs TRBV19 and TRBJ2-3, with TRBD2 matching 10 bases. The CDR3 extends over 16 amino acids. Germline V gene lookup returns CDR1 LNHDA and CDR2 SQIVND (reference sequence). The V gene end was trimmed by 7 bases and the J gene end by 0 bases; junction bases not matched to a gene: 7. CDR3 loop: CASMASGGSSTDTQYF. CDR3 coding DNA: TGTGCCAGTATGGCTAGCGGGGGCTCTAGCACAGATACGCAGTATTTT.

In its sample, this clone was seen a few times. The DNA of the CDR3 is TGTGCCAGCAGTCGTCCCGGACAGCCTAACTATGGCTACACCTTC. Amino acids: CASSRPGQPNYGYTF. This chain links TRBV4-2 with TRBJ1-2; possible D gene TRBD1, 6 bases. Germline assignment: CDR1 LGHNA and CDR2 YNFKEQ. Trimming stripped 6 bases from V and 0 bases from J, with 14 bases between. This CDR3 is 15 amino acids long.

This clone has only one observation. This chain uses TRBV30 with TRBJ1-2, with D hard to call. The CDR3 is 13 residues long. CDR1 is GTSNPN and CDR2 is SVGIG in the germline V gene (reference sequence). V gave up 0 bases and J gave up 1 base, with 6 bases separating them. The CDR3 region is CAWSVVVNYGYTF. CDR3 coding DNA: TGTGCCTGGAGTGTGGTTGTTAACTATGGCTACACCTTC.